This T cell receptor (beta chain) emerged from a study of blood T cell repertoires in COVID-19. At the level of the study: The United States, Italy and Spain were the sources of the acute and convalescent COVID-19 samples. T cells, B-cell-depleted T cells, or PBMCs supplied cDNA or gDNA.

Source study methods: Cell counts per sample came from amplifying reference gene primers. Profiling relied on immunoSEQ multiplex PCR, and the TCRdb table lists in-frame clones only, not all of them. The V and J calls and clone size are taken from that table; D and trimming were inferred from the DNA. The table records roughly 150,000 clones, over 75% of them present only once. The V end lost 5 bases, the J end lost 2 bases, and 9 bases lay between the germline ends. The germline V gene encodes CDR1 ENHRY and CDR2 SYGVKD. CDR3 size: 13 residues. The chain couples TRBV10-3 to TRBJ1-2; D is unresolved. This TCR derives from a human donor in a cohort sampled during active COVID-19. Input material: peripheral blood. The CDR3 here is CAISPTENYGYTF. CDR3 sequence (DNA): TGTGCCATCAGTCCCACAGAGAACTATGGCTACACCTTC.